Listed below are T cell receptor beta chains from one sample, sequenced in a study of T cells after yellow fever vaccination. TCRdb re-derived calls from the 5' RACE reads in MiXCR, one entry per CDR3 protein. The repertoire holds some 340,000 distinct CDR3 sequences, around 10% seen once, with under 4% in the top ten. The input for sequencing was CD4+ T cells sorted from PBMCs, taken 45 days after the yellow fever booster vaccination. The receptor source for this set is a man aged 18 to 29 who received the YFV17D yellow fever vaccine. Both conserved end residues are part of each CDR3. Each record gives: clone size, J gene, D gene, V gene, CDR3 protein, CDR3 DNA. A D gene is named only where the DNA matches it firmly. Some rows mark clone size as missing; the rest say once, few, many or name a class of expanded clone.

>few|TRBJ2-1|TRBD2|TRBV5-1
CASSSLTSGGLNYNEQFF
TGCGCCAGCAGCTCCCTGACTAGCGGGGGGCTGAATTACAATGAGCAGTTCTTC
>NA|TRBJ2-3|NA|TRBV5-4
CASSGRATDTQYF
TGTGCCAGCAGCGGACGGGCCACAGATACGCAGTATTTT
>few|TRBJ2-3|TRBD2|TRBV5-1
CASTLASGGPTDTQYF
TGCGCCAGCACCTTGGCCAGCGGGGGGCCTACAGATACGCAGTATTTT
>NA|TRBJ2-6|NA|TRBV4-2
CASSRGRGGHPTSGANVLTF
TGTGCCAGCAGCCGGGGTCGAGGGGGGCACCCAACCTCTGGGGCCAACGTCCTGACTTTC
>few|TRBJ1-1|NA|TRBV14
CASSQARLNLNTEAFF
TGTGCCAGCAGCCAAGCTCGCTTAAACTTGAACACTGAAGCTTTCTTT
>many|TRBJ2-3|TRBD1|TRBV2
CASSETGGVDTQYF
TGTGCCAGCAGTGAAACAGGGGGCGTCGATACGCAGTATTTT
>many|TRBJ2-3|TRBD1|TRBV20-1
CSAREDRDTQYF
TGCAGTGCTAGAGAGGACAGGGATACGCAGTATTTT
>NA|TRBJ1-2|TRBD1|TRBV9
CASIGDRGNGYTF
TGTGCCAGCATTGGGGACAGGGGAAATGGCTACACCTTC
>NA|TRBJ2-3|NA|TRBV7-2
CASSLVDQTDTQYF
TGTGCCAGCAGCTTAGTGGACCAGACAGATACGCAGTATTTT
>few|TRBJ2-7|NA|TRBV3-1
CASSAPGPGDEQYF
TGTGCCAGCAGTGCTCCGGGCCCAGGGGACGAGCAGTACTTC
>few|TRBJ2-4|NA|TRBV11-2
CASSQQAHIQYF
TGTGCCAGCAGTCAGCAGGCACACATTCAGTACTTC
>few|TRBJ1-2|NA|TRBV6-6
CASSYSKLGGRGYTF
TGTGCCAGCAGTTACTCGAAACTGGGGGGCAGGGGCTACACCTTC
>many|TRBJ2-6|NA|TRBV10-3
CAISESGGPGANVLTF
TGTGCCATCAGTGAGTCAGGAGGGCCTGGGGCCAACGTCCTGACTTTC
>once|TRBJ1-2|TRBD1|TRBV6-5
CASSAPGTVRYTF
TGTGCCAGCAGTGCACCCGGGACAGTACGCTACACCTTC
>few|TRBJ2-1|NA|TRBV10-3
CAISGDSNEQFF
TGTGCCATCAGTGGGGACTCCAATGAGCAGTTCTTC
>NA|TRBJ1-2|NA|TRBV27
CASSFVGARGYTF
TGTGCCAGCAGTTTCGTGGGGGCTCGAGGCTACACCTTC
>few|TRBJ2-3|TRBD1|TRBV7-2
CASSLFGQGPDTQYF
TGTGCCAGCAGCTTATTCGGACAGGGACCAGATACGCAGTATTTT
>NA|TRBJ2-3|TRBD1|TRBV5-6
CASSLVSDRSTDTQYF
TGTGCCAGCAGCTTGGTTTCGGACAGGTCCACAGATACGCAGTATTTT
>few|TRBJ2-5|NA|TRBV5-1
CASSLGDYIQETQYF
TGCGCCAGCAGCTTGGGAGACTACATCCAAGAGACCCAGTACTTC
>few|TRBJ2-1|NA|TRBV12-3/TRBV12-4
CASTSGRLDKFF
TGTGCCAGCACCTCAGGTCGGCTAGATAAGTTCTTC
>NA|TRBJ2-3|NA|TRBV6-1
CASSEDSAGALDTQYF
TGTGCCAGCAGTGAAGACTCTGCGGGGGCCTTAGATACGCAGTATTTT
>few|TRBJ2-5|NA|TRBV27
CASSPTMGKQETQYF
TGTGCCAGCAGCCCCACTATGGGGAAACAAGAGACCCAGTACTTC
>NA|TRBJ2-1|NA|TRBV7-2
CASSSRTPTHEQFF
TGTGCCAGCAGCTCCCGGACCCCCACGCATGAGCAGTTCTTC
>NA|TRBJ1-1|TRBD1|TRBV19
CASSIRRGLVNTEAFF
TGTGCCAGTAGTATACGCAGGGGGCTTGTGAACACTGAAGCTTTCTTT
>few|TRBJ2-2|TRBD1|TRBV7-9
CASSPPGQGIDTGELFF
TGTGCCAGCAGCCCTCCGGGACAGGGGATTGACACCGGGGAGCTGTTTTTT
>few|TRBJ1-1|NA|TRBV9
CASSPLTGRANTEAFF
TGTGCCAGCAGCCCCCTCACGGGACGGGCGAACACTGAAGCTTTCTTT
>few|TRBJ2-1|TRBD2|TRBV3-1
CASSPGTSGGRAWQFF
TGTGCCAGCAGCCCCGGGACTAGCGGGGGACGAGCTTGGCAGTTCTTC
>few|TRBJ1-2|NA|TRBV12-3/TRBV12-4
CASSIGVSTVDGYTF
TGTGCCAGCAGCATAGGCGTCAGTACGGTGGATGGCTACACCTTC
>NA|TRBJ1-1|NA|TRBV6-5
CASSTRGDTEAFF
TGTGCCAGCAGTACGAGGGGGGACACTGAAGCTTTCTTT
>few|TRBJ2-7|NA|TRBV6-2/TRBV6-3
CASTHRSEQYF
TGTGCCAGCACCCACCGTAGCGAGCAGTACTTC
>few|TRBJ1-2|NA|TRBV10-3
CAIAAANDGYTF
TGTGCCATCGCTGCAGCCAATGATGGCTACACCTTC
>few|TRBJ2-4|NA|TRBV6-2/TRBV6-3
CASTDRPAGAKNIQYF
TGTGCCAGCACCGATCGGCCGGCGGGAGCCAAAAACATTCAGTACTTC
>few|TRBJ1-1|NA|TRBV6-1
CASSARQTEAFF
TGTGCCAGCAGCGCCAGACAGACTGAAGCTTTCTTT
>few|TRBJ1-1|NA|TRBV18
CASSIPSNTEAFF
TGTGCCAGCTCAATACCATCGAACACTGAAGCTTTCTTT
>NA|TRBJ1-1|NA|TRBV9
CASSVRGGGTEAFF
TGTGCCAGCAGCGTTCGGGGGGGTGGCACTGAAGCTTTCTTT
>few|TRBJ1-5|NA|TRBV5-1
CASSLNGGNNQPQHF
TGCGCCAGCAGCTTGAACGGGGGAAATAATCAGCCCCAGCATTTT
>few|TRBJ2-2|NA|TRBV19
CASSHPSRSGELFF
TGTGCCAGTAGTCACCCGTCACGGTCCGGGGAGCTGTTTTTT
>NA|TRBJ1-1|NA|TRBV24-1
CATSDSGNTEAFF
TGTGCCACCAGTGATTCCGGGAACACTGAAGCTTTCTTT
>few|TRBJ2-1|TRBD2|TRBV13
CASSNSGTSGGRKNEQFF
TGTGCCAGCAGCAACTCCGGGACTAGCGGGGGGCGTAAGAATGAGCAGTTCTTC
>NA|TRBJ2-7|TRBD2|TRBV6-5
CASREVAGGFYEQYF
TGTGCCAGCAGGGAGGTAGCGGGGGGGTTCTACGAGCAGTACTTC